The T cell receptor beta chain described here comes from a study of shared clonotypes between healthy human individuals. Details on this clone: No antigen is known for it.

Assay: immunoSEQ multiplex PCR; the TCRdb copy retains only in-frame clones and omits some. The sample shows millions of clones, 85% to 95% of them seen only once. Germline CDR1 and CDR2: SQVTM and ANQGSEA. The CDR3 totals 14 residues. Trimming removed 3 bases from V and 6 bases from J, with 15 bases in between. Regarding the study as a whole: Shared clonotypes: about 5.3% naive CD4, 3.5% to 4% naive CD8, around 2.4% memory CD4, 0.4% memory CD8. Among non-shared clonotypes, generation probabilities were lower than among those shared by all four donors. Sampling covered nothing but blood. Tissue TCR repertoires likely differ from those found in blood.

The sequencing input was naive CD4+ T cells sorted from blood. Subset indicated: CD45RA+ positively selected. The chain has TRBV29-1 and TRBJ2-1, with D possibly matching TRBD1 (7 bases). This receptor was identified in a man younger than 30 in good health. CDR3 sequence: CSVDQGGPSNEQFF. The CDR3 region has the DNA TGCAGCGTTGACCAGGGGGGACCCTCCAATGAGCAGTTCTTC.